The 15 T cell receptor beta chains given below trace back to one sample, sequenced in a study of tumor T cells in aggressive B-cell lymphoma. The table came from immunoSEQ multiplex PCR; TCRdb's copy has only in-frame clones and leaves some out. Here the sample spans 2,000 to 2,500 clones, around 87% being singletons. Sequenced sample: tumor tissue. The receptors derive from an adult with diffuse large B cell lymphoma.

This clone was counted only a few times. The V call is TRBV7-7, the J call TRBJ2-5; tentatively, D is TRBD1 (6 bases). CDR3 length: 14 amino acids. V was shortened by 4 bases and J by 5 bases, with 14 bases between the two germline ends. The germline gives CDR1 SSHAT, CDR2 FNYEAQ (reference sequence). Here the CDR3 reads CASSSSTGRETQYF. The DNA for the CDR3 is TGTGCCAGCAGCTCCTCAACAGGGCGCGAGACCCAGTACTTC. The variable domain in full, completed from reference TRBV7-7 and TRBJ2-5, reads GAGVSQSPRYKVTKRGQDVTLRCDPISSHATLYWYQQALGQGPEFLTYFNYEAQPDKSGLPSDRFSAERPEGSISTLTIQRTEQRDSAMYRCASSSSTGRETQYFGPGTRLLVL.

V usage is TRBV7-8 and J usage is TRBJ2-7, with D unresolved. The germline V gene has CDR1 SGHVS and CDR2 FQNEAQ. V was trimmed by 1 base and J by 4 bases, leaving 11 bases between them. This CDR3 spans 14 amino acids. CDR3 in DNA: TGTGCCAGCAGCTTAGGTATAGGCGGTTACGAGCAGTACTTC. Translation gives CASSLGIGGYEQYF.

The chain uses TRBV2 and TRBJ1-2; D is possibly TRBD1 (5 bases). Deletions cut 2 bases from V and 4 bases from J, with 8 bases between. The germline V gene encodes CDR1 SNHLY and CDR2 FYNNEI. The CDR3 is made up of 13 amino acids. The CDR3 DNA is TGTGCCAGCAGTGAACAGGGAAGCTATGGCTACACCTTC. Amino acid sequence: CASSEQGSYGYTF.

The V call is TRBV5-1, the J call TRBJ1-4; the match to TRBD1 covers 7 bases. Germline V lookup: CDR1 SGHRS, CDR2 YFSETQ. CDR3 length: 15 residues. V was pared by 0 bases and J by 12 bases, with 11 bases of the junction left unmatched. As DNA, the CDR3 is TGCGCCAGCAGCTTGGAGACAGGGTTTCTTAATGAACTGTTTTTT. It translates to CASSLETGFLNELFF.

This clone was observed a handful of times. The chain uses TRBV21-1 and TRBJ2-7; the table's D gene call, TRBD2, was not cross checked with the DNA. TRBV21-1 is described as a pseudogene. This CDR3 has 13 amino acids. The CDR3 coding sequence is TGTGCCAGCCGCCCTCGGGGAGCCTACGAGCAGTACGTC. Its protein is CASRPRGAYEQYV.

The CDR3 DNA is TGTGCCAGCAGGACTGAGAAGCCATTCTACAATGAGCAGTTCTTC. Its translation: CASRTEKPFYNEQFF. The chain joins TRBV7-3 to TRBJ2-1, with D uncertain. The CDR3 loop spans 15 amino acids. Per the germline V gene, CDR1 is SGHTA and CDR2 is FQGTGA. V lost 6 bases and J 3 bases, leaving 15 bases between the germline ends. Drawing the rest from reference TRBV7-3 and TRBJ2-1, the complete variable domain is GAGVSQTPSNKVTEKGKYVELRCDPISGHTALYWYRQSLGQGPEFLIYFQGTGAADDSGLPNDRFFAVRPEGSVSTLKIQRTERGDSAVYLCASRTEKPFYNEQFFGPGTRLTVL.

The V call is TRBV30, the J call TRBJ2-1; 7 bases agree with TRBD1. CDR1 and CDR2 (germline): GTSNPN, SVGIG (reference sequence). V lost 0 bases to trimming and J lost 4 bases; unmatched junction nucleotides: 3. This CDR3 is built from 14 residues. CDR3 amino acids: CAWSVPGQYNEQFF. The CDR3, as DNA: TGTGCCTGGAGTGTACCGGGACAGTACAATGAGCAGTTCTTC.

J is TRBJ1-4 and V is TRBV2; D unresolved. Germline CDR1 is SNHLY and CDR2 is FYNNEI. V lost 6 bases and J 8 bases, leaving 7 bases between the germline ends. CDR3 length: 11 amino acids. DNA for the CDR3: TGTGCCAGCAGAGATCAGGAAAAACTGTTTTTT. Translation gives CASRDQEKLFF.

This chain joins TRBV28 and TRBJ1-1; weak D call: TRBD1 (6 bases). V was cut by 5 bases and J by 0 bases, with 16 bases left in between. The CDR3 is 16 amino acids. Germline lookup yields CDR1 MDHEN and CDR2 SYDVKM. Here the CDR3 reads CASSPTGQLMNTEAFF. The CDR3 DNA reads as TGTGCCAGCAGTCCCACAGGACAGTTGATGAACACTGAAGCTTTCTTT. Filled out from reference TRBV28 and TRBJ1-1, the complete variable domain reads DVKVTQSSRYLVKRTGEKVFLECVQDMDHENMFWYRQDPGLGLRLIYFSYDVKMKEKGDIPEGYSVSREKKERFSLILESASTNQTSMYLCASSPTGQLMNTEAFFGQGTRLTVV.

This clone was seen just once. The CDR3 DNA sequence: TGTGCCAGCAGGCGACAGGGTTACACCGGGGAGCTGTTTTTT. It codes for CASRRQGYTGELFF. This chain connects TRBV6-5 to TRBJ2-2; 7 bases map to TRBD1. J was trimmed by 3 bases and V by 6 bases; bases with no gene match: 4. The CDR3 has 14 residues. The germline gives CDR1 MNHEY, CDR2 SVGAGI.

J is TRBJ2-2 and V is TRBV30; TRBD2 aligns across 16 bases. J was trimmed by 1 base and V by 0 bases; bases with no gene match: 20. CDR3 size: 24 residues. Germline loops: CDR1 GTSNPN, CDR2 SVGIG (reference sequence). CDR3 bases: TGTGCCTGGAGTGTCTATACGGGACTAGCGGGAGGGGGGATAGCCGGACAGAACACCGGGGAGCTGTTTTTT. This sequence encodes CAWSVYTGLAGGGIAGQNTGELFF.

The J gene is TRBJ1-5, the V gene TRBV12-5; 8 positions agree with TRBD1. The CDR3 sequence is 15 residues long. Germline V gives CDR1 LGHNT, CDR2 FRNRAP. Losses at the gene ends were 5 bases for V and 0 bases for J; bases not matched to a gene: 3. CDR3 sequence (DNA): TGTGCTAGTGGTCTCGGACAGGGTAGCAATCAGCCCCAGCATTTT. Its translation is CASGLGQGSNQPQHF.

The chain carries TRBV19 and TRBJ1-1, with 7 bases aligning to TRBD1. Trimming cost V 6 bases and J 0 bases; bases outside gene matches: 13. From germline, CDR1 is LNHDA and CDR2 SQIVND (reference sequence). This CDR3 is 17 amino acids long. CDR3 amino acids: CASSRQGRTRVNTEAFF. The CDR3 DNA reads TGTGCCAGTAGCCGACAGGGCCGAACCAGGGTGAACACTGAAGCTTTCTTT. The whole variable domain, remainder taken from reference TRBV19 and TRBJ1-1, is DGGITQSPKYLFRKEGQNVTLSCEQNLNHDAMYWYRQDPGQGLRLIYYSQIVNDFQKGDIAEGYSVSREKKESFPLTVTSAQKNPTAFYLCASSRQGRTRVNTEAFFGQGTRLTVV.

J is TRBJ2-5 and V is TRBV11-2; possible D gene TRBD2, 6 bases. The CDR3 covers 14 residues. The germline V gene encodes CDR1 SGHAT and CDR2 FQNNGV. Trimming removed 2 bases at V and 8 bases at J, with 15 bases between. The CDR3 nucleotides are TGTGCCAGCAGCTTATCCGGGACTCCTAACACCCAGTACTTC. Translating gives CASSLSGTPNTQYF.

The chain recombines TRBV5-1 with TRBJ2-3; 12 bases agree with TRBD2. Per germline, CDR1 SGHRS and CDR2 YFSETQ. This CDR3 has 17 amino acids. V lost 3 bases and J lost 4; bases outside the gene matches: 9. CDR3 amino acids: CASSYRTSGMSSDTQYF. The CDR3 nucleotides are TGCGCCAGCAGCTACCGGACTAGCGGGATGTCCTCAGATACGCAGTATTTT.